A selection of T cell receptor beta chains follows, all from one sample in a study of cytomegalovirus exposure and HLA in healthy donors. The table came from immunoSEQ multiplex PCR; TCRdb's copy has only in-frame clones and leaves some out. Here the sample spans about 130,000 clones, over 65% being singletons. Sequencing used PBMCs. These receptors all stem from a man younger than 35 in good health and CMV-seropositive. Each CDR3 is given with its conserved first and last residue. Fields, in order: D gene, clone size, J gene, V gene, CDR3 protein. The D gene is left open where the match is weak. Size is omitted from some rows. Given values are once, few, many or a class for expanded clones.

TRBD1,once,TRBJ1-2,TRBV28,CASSPPRQGDSGYTF
.,.,TRBJ2-7,TRBV7-8,CASSLWGGQAYSYEQYF
.,.,TRBJ1-2,TRBV6-4,CASSDGGPYGYTF
TRBD2,.,TRBJ2-1,TRBV30,CAWSPGLGHRFF
.,.,TRBJ1-1,TRBV28,CASSLFTGIVSTEAFF
TRBD1,.,TRBJ1-1,TRBV6-6,CASTQSRQGAEAFF
.,few,TRBJ2-5,TRBV7-9,CASSTFVSGAETQYF
TRBD1,.,TRBJ2-5,TRBV2,CASSSGQGETQYF
.,few,TRBJ1-1,TRBV27,CASSLARGTEAFF
TRBD1,.,TRBJ2-3,TRBV6-5,CASSYSRQGPTDTQYF
TRBD1,.,TRBJ2-6,TRBV9,CASSTGQGFSGANVLTF
TRBD1,.,TRBJ1-5,TRBV6-1,CATWTGLLNQPQHF
TRBD1,.,TRBJ2-5,TRBV27,CASGRQGSTTQYF
TRBD1,.,TRBJ1-5,TRBV5-8,CASSTYRGSQPQHF
.,.,TRBJ2-7,TRBV7-6,CASSLSSSYEQYF
.,.,TRBJ2-7,TRBV4-1,CASSLSADGMGYEQYF
.,few,TRBJ2-6,TRBV11-2,CASSPRGAGANVLTF
.,.,.,TRBV5-1,CASRSASLYEQYF
.,.,TRBJ2-1,TRBV29-1,CSVEWGGASGQFF
.,.,TRBJ2-1,TRBV4-1,CASSQGEQHYNEQFF
TRBD1,many,TRBJ2-1,TRBV11-1,CASSLQGAYNEQFF
TRBD1,.,TRBJ1-1,TRBV6-5,CASSRGTGATEAFF
.,few,TRBJ2-2,TRBV5-1,CASSLLQGLNTGELFF
TRBD2,few,TRBJ2-3,TRBV5-1,CASSPGLAGGDTQYF
.,.,TRBJ1-1,TRBV11-2,CASSLKPTYSGDTEAFF
.,.,TRBJ1-1,TRBV27,CASRENEAFF
TRBD1,.,TRBJ1-5,TRBV5-5,CASSLTGANHQPQHF
TRBD1,.,TRBJ2-7,TRBV28,CASIRTGGSYEQYF
TRBD1,.,TRBJ1-1,TRBV29-1,CTTGGAEAFF
TRBD2,.,TRBJ2-1,TRBV7-8,CASSLSGSPNEQFF
.,.,TRBJ1-1,TRBV7-9,CASSLDRGSWDTEAFF
TRBD2,once,TRBJ2-7,TRBV5-1,CASSLALTSPYEQYF
TRBD1,few,TRBJ1-5,TRBV19,CASTSRGKTGANQPQHF
.,few,TRBJ2-1,TRBV6-6,CASSYSLRDNEQFF
TRBD2,few,TRBJ2-3,TRBV6-4,CASSDSSGGADTQYF
TRBD1,few,TRBJ2-7,TRBV9,CASSAGDRDYEQYF
.,once,TRBJ2-2,TRBV18,CASSPWGPNTGELFF
TRBD2,few,TRBJ2-3,TRBV7-3,CASSLGLAGGDTQYF
TRBD1,.,TRBJ1-1,TRBV7-8,CASSSQGANTEAFF
.,once,TRBJ2-7,TRBV7-2,CASSLVGASQSIF